This TCR beta chain came from a study of patients and donors after allogeneic stem cell transplantation. TCRdb passed the RT-PCR reads through MiXCR, listing each CDR3 protein once. The sample carries roughly 960,000 distinct CDR3 sequences, 18% recorded once. CDR3 length: 15 residues. Looked up from germline, CDR1 is SGDLS and CDR2 is YYNGEE. V was pared by 2 bases and J by 10 bases, with 5 bases of the junction left unmatched. This clonotype was obtained from a human donor who was either an allogeneic HSCT recipient or a stem cell or donor lymphocyte infusion donor (not recorded which). It is not recorded whose cells these are; they may come from a transplant donor. V usage is TRBV9 and J usage is TRBJ2-1; 14 bases fit TRBD2. Sequenced material: blood, either unsorted or a sorted T cell fraction (not recorded which). CDR3 sequence reads: CASSVGTSGRGEQFF. The CDR3 region has the DNA TGTGCCAGCAGCGTGGGGACTAGCGGGAGAGGGGAGCAGTTCTTC.